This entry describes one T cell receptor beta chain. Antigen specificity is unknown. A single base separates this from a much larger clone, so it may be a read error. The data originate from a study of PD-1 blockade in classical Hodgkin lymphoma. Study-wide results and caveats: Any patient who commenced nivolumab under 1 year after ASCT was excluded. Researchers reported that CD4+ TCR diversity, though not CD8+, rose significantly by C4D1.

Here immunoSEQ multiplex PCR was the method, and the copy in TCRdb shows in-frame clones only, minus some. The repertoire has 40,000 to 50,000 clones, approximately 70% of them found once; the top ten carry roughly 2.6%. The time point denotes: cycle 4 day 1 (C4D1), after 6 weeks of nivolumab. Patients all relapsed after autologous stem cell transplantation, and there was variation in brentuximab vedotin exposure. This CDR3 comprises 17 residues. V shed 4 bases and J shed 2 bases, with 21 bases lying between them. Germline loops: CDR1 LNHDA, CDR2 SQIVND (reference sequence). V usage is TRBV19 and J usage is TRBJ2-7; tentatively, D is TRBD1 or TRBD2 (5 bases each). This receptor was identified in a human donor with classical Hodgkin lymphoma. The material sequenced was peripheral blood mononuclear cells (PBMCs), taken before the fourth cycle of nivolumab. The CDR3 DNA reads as TGTGCCAGTAGTAGCCGGACTGGGGTAGTGGGGGCCTACGAGCAGTACTTC. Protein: CASSSRTGVVGAYEQYF. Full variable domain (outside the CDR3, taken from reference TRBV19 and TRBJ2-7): DGGITQSPKYLFRKEGQNVTLSCEQNLNHDAMYWYRQDPGQGLRLIYYSQIVNDFQKGDIAEGYSVSREKKESFPLTVTSAQKNPTAFYLCASSSRTGVVGAYEQYFGPGTRLTVT.